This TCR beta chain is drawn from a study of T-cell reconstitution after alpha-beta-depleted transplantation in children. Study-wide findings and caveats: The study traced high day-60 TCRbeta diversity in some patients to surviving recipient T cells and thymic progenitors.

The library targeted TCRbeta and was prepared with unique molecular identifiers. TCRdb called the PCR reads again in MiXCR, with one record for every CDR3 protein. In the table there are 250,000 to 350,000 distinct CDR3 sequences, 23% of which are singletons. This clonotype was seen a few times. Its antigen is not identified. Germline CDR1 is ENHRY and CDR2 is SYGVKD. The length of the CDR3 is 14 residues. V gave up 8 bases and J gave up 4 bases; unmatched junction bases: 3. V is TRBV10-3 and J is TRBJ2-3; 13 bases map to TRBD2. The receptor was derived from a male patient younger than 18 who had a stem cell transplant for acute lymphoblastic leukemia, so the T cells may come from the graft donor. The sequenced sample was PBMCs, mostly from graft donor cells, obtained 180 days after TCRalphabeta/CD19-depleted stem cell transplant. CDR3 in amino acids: CAIGLAGDADTQYF. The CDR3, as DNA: TGTGCCATCGGACTAGCGGGAGACGCAGATACGCAGTATTTT.